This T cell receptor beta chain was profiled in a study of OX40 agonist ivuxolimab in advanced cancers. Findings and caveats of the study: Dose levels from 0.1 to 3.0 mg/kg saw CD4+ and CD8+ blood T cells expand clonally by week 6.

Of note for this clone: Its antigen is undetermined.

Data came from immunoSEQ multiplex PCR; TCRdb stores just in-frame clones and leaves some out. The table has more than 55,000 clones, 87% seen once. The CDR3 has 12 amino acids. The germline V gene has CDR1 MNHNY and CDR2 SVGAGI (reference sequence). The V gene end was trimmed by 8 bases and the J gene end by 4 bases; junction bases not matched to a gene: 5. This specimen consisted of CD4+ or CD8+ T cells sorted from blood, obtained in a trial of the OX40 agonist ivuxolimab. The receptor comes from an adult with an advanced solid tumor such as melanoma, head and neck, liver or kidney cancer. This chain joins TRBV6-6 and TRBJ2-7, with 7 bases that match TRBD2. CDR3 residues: CASGRDFYEQYF. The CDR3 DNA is TGTGCCAGCGGGAGGGACTTTTACGAGCAGTACTTC.